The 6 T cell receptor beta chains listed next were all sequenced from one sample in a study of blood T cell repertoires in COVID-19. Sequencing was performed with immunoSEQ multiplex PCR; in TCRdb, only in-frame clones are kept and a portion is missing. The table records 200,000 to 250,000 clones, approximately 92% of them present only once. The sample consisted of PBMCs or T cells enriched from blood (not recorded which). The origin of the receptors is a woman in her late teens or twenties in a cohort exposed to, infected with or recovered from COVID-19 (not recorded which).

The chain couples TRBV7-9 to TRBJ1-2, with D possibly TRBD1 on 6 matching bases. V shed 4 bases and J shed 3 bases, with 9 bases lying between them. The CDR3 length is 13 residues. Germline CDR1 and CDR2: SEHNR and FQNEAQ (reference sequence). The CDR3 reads CASSSDRYYGYTF. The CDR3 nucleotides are TGTGCCAGCAGCTCCGACAGGTACTATGGCTACACCTTC.

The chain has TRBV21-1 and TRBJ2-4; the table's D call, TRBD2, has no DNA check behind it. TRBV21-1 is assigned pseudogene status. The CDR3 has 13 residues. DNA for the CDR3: TGTGCCAGCACTTCGTTTAGGGAGGACATTCAGTACTTC. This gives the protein CASTSFREDIQYF.

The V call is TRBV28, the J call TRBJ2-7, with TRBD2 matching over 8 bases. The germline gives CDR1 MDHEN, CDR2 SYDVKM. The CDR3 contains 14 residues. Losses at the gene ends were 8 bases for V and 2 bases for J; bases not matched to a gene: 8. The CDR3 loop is CASGPGGGTYEQYF. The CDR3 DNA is TGTGCCAGCGGGCCCGGGGGGGGAACCTACGAGCAGTACTTC.

CDR3 in DNA: TGTGCCAGCTCACCACTTCGCGACAGGGCTGAAGCTTTCTTT. It is translated as CASSPLRDRAEAFF. The chain carries TRBV18 and TRBJ1-1; 7 nucleotides line up with TRBD1. The V gene's germline CDR1 is KGHSH and CDR2 LQKENI. The CDR3 extends over 14 amino acids. Trimming at V came to 1 base and at J to 6 bases, leaving 5 bases not matched to a gene.

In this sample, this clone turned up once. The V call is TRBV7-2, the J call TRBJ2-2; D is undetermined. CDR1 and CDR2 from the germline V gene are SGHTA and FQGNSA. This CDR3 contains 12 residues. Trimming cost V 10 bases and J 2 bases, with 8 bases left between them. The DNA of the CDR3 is TGTGCCACCGCGAGAAACACCGGGGAGCTGTTTTTT. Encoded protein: CATARNTGELFF.

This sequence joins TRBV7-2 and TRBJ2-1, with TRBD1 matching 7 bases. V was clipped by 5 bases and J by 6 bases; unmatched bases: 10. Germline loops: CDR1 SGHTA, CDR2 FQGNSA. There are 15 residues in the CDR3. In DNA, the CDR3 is TGTGCCAGCAGCCCCCGATTGGACAGGACCAATGAGCAGTTCTTC. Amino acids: CASSPRLDRTNEQFF.